The present T cell receptor (beta chain) was sequenced within a study of T cell changes during pregnancy in multiple sclerosis. Data came from immunoSEQ multiplex PCR; TCRdb stores just in-frame clones and leaves some out. The sample lists about 36,000 clones; roughly nine tenths were seen once. Germline V gene data show CDR1 as SGHVS and CDR2 as FQNEAQ. The V and J ends lost 6 bases and 3 bases, in that order; junction bases with no gene match: 5. The length of the CDR3 is 14 residues. This chain uses TRBV7-8 with TRBJ1-3; 7 bases fit TRBD1. This specimen consisted of CD4+ T cells from peripheral blood mononuclear cells, obtained in the second trimester of pregnancy. The clonotype was recovered from a female donor in good health, enrolled as a control in a pregnancy study. The CDR3 loop reads CASSSDRVGNTIYF. CDR3 in DNA: TGTGCCAGCAGTTCCGACAGGGTTGGAAACACCATATATTTT.